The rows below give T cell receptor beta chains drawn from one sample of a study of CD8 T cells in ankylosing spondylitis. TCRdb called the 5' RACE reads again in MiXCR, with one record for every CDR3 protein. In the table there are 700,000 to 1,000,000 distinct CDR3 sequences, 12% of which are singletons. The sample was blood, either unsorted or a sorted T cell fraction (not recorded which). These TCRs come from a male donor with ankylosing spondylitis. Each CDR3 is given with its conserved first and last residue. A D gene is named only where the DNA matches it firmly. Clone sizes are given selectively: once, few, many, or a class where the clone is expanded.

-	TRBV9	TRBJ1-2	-	TGTGCCAGCAGTGAGGGCCGGGGGGTTCCGTATGGCTACACCTTC	CASSEGRGVPYGYTF
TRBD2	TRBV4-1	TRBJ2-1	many	TGCGCCAGCAGCCAAGGGGGACTAGCGGGGGGAAGCTCCTACAATGAGCAGTTCTTC	CASSQGGLAGGSSYNEQFF
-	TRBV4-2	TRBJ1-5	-	TGTGCCAGCAGCCTCTTTCATAGGTCAGGAGTATATCAGCCCCAGCATTTT	CASSLFHRSGVYQPQHF
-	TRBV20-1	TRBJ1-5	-	TGCAGTGCTAGAGGCTCGGCTCAGCCCCAGCATTTT	CSARGSAQPQHF
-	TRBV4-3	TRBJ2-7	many	TGCGCCAGCAGCCAAGATCTTTCGCGCTACGAGCAGTACTTC	CASSQDLSRYEQYF
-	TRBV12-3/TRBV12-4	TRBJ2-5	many	TGTGCCAGCAGTTTACAACAGATCCAAGAGACCCAGTACTTC	CASSLQQIQETQYF
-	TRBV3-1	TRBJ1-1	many	TGTGCCAGCAGCCTGAGGATCGGAGGGACTGAAGCTTTCTTT	CASSLRIGGTEAFF
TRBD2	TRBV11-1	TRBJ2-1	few	TGTGCCAGCAGCCCTCAACTAGCGGGGGGGCTAAATGAGCAGTTCTTC	CASSPQLAGGLNEQFF
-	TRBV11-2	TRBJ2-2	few	TGTGCCAGCAGGGAACAGGGAGACACCGGGGAGCTGTTTTTT	CASREQGDTGELFF
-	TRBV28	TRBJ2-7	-	TGTGCCAGCAGTTCAGTGGGCCGAGAGCAGTACTTC	CASSSVGREQYF
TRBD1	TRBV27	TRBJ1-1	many	TGTGCCAGCAGTTTGGTACAGGGGGCTTCTGAAGCTTTCTTT	CASSLVQGASEAFF
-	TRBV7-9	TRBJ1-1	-	TGTGCCAGCAGCTTATTCGGGGGGGCGAACACTGAAGCTTTCTTT	CASSLFGGANTEAFF
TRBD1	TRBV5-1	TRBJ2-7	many	TGCGCCAGCAGCTCGGCTTGGGACAGTTCCTACGAGCAGTACTTC	CASSSAWDSSYEQYF
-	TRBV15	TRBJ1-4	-	TGTGCCACCAGCAGAGATCGCAGGTTCCCGGGGAAACTGTTTTTT	CATSRDRRFPGKLFF
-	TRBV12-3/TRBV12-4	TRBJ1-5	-	TGTGCCAGCACCGACAACTATAGCAATCAGCCCCAGCATTTT	CASTDNYSNQPQHF
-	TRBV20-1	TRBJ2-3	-	TGCAGTGCTACGAGGACCGCGGCTACGCAGTATTTT	CSATRTAATQYF
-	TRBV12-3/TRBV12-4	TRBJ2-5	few	TGTGCCAGCAGTAGGGCAGGGGCGCGGCGAGAGACCCAGTACTTC	CASSRAGARRETQYF
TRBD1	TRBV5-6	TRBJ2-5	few	TGTGCCAGCAGCTTACCTTGGACAGGCCAAGAGACCCAGTACTTC	CASSLPWTGQETQYF
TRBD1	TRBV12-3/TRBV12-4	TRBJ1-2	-	TGTGCCAGCAGTTTAGCGCGGTCAGGGGGCTATGGCTACACCTTC	CASSLARSGGYGYTF
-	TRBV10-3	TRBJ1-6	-	TGTGCCATCAGCGACGGGTATTCCTATAATTCACCCCTCCACTTT	CAISDGYSYNSPLHF
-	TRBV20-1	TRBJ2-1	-	TGCAGTTTTCTTGGGGTTTCCTTGGGCAATGAGCAGTTCTTC	CSFLGVSLGNEQFF
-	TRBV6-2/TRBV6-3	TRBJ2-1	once	TGTGCCAGCAGTTACAGGCTATACAATGAGCAGTTCTTC	CASSYRLYNEQFF
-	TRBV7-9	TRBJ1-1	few	TGTGCCAGCAGCTTAGTCGGGGACGGAGCTGAAGCTTTCTTT	CASSLVGDGAEAFF
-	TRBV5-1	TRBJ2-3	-	TGCGCCAGCAGCTTCTCGGTGGGTGGCGGAGATACGCAGTATTTT	CASSFSVGGGDTQYF
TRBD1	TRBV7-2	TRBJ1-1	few	TGTGCCGGCAGCTCAGCCGGGACAGGGAACACTGAAGCTTTCTTT	CAGSSAGTGNTEAFF
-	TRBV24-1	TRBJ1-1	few	TGTGCCACCAGTGATCCGAACAGGAGGAACACTGAAGCTTTCTTT	CATSDPNRRNTEAFF
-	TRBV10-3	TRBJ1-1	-	TGTGCCATCAGGGCGGAATTAAACACTGAAGCTTTCTTT	CAIRAELNTEAFF
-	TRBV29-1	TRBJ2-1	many	TGCAGCGTTGGTGCAGGGTATGGGGATGAGCAGTTCTTC	CSVGAGYGDEQFF
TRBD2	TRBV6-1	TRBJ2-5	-	TGTGCCAGCAGCCGCGGGAGGGCCTCGGAGACCCAGTACTTC	CASSRGRASETQYF
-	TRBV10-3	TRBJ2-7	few	TGTGCCATCAGTGAGAACTACGAGCAGTACTTC	CAISENYEQYF
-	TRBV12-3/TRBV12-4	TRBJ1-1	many	TGTGCCAGCAGTTTAAGGTCCAACACTGAAGCTTTCTTT	CASSLRSNTEAFF
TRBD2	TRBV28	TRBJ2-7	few	TGTGCCAGCAGTTCCTGGACTAGGACGATGGACGAGCAGTACTTC	CASSSWTRTMDEQYF
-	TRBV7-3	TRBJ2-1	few	TGTGCCAGCAGCTTATCGAGGGGGGACCTCAATGAGCAGTTCTTC	CASSLSRGDLNEQFF
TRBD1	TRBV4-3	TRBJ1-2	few	TGCGCCAGCAGCCAATTCCGCGGGGGCAGGGGGATCTATGGCTACACCTTC	CASSQFRGGRGIYGYTF
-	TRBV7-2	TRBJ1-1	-	TGTGCCAGCAGCTTAGACGTCACTGAAGCTTTCTTT	CASSLDVTEAFF
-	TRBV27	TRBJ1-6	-	TGTGCCAGCAGTTTATGGGGGGGACGGAATTCACCCCTCCACTTT	CASSLWGGRNSPLHF
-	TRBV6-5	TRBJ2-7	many	TGTGCCAGCAGTTACGGGCCCTACGAGCAGTACTTC	CASSYGPYEQYF
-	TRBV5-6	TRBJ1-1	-	TGTGCCAGCAGCTTTGATAGGCCAGGTGGTATGAACACTGAAGCTTTCTTT	CASSFDRPGGMNTEAFF
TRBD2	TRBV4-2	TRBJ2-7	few	TGTGCCAGCAGCGTGGGGGGGACTGGCTCCTACGAGCAGTACTTC	CASSVGGTGSYEQYF
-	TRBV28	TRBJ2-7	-	TGTGCCAGCACCCGACAGGGACTCCCCTACGAGCAGTACTTC	CASTRQGLPYEQYF
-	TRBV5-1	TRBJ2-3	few	TGCGCCAGCAACCAGGGGTCGGCAGATACGCAGTATTTT	CASNQGSADTQYF
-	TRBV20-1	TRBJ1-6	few	TGCAGTGCTAGAGATCCCACGGCGCGCTTGAATTCACCCCTCCACTTT	CSARDPTARLNSPLHF
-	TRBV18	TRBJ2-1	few	TGTGCCAGCTCACCACCATCGGTATCTGAGCAGTTCTTC	CASSPPSVSEQFF